The 19 T cell receptor beta chains below come from one sample, sequenced in a study of blood T cells in healthy people across ages. For the second PCR, which ran for roughly 7 to 11 cycles, a sample-barcoded 5' primer and a J-beta primer mix were used. Each CDR3 protein gets one entry after TCRdb re-called the 5' RACE reads with MiXCR. The table includes hundreds of thousands of distinct CDR3 sequences, approximately 40% detected once. The sample was blood. The receptors stem from a man aged 80 or over in good health.

This chain uses TRBV2 with TRBJ1-1, with TRBD1 matching 7 bases. This CDR3 region has 15 residues. Germline V CDR1 and CDR2: SNHLY, FYNNEI. V dropped 2 bases and J dropped 3; count of bases not matched to a gene: 6. The CDR3: CASSERQGSDTEAFF. CDR3 nucleotides: TGTGCCAGCAGTGAACGACAGGGTTCGGACACTGAAGCTTTCTTT.

This clonotype was seen a few times. The V gene is TRBV6-2 or TRBV6-3, the J gene TRBJ1-1; D perhaps matches TRBD1 (5 bases). The germline CDR1 and CDR2 sequences are MNHEY and SVGEGT. Trimming cost V 2 bases and J 5 bases, with 9 bases left between them. CDR3 length: 13 residues. The DNA of the CDR3 is TGTGCCAGCAGTTACCAGGGCATGACTGAAGCTTTCTTT. It is translated as CASSYQGMTEAFF.

The chain joins TRBV27 to TRBJ2-7; TRBD2 matches 8 bases. V was clipped by 0 bases and J by 4 bases; unmatched bases: 2. Germline V lookup: CDR1 MNHEY, CDR2 SMNVEV (reference sequence). This CDR3 is 14 amino acids long. In DNA, the CDR3 is TGTGCCAGCAGTTTATCGGGACTAGGGTACGAGCAGTACTTC. Amino acids: CASSLSGLGYEQYF.

For the CDR3, the DNA is TGTGCCAGCAGCTTATTCTCGCAGGCTGGCGAGCAGTACTTC. Amino acid sequence: CASSLFSQAGEQYF. This chain uses TRBV7-2 with TRBJ2-7; D is unclear. Looked up from germline, CDR1 is SGHTA and CDR2 is FQGNSA. The CDR3 length is 14 residues. V was shortened by 2 bases and J by 6 bases, with 14 bases between the two germline ends.

The CDR3 here is CASSYRGPPNTEAFF. The CDR3 DNA follows: TGTGCCAGCAGTTACAGGGGCCCCCCGAACACTGAAGCTTTCTTT. The chain combines TRBV6-2 or TRBV6-3 with TRBJ1-1, with D possibly matching TRBD1 (5 bases). The germline V and J ends were trimmed by 2 bases and 1 base, with 11 bases remaining between them. The CDR3 is 15 residues long. Germline values: CDR1 MNHEY, CDR2 SVGEGT.

J is TRBJ1-5 and V is TRBV7-2, with D unclear. Trimming took 5 bases from V and 5 from J, leaving 13 bases between them. Germline assignment: CDR1 SGHTA and CDR2 FQGNSA. The CDR3 is 14 amino acids. The chain's CDR3 is CASSPHSSDQPQHF. CDR3 sequence (DNA): TGTGCCAGCAGCCCACACTCGTCGGATCAGCCCCAGCATTTT.

V usage is TRBV7-2 and J usage is TRBJ2-7, with TRBD1 identical over 9 bases. CDR3 size: 14 residues. CDR1 is SGHTA, CDR2 FQGNSA, per germline. V lost 5 bases to trimming and J lost 2 bases; unmatched junction nucleotides: 4. The CDR3 here is CASSEGQGPYEQYF. CDR3 coding DNA: TGTGCCAGCAGCGAAGGACAGGGGCCCTACGAGCAGTACTTC.

About this clonotype: Compared with germline, one end of the junction differs, possibly owing to a read error. The chain links TRBV29-1 to TRBJ2-7; a weak D match, TRBD1 (6 bases). Germline lookup yields CDR1 SQVTM and CDR2 ANQGSEA. This CDR3 is 14 amino acids long. The CDR3 DNA sequence: TGCGGCGTTGAAGTCCAGGGGCAGCCCTACGAGCAGTACTTC. Its protein product is CGVEVQGQPYEQYF.

The table lists this clonotype with a count of one. The J gene is TRBJ1-4, the V gene TRBV3-1; D remains ambiguous. The CDR3 length is 16 residues. Per the germline V gene, CDR1 is LGHDT and CDR2 is YNNKEL (reference sequence). V was clipped by 3 bases and J by 0 bases, with 11 bases between them. The CDR3 loop reads CASSQRLGSTNEKLFF. The CDR3 bases are TGTGCCAGCAGCCAGAGACTAGGGTCAACTAATGAAAAACTGTTTTTT.

This clonotype appeared a single time. The J gene is TRBJ2-2, the V gene TRBV28; D perhaps matches TRBD1 (5 bases). Per the germline V gene, CDR1 is MDHEN and CDR2 is SYDVKM. With 7 bases removed from V and 4 bases from J, the gap between germline ends came to 16 bases. The CDR3 covers 15 residues. CDR3 sequence: CASTGPDTPTGELFF. The CDR3, as DNA: TGTGCCAGCACCGGACCGGACACCCCCACCGGGGAGCTGTTTTTT.

J is TRBJ2-6 and V is TRBV3-1; the D is unclear. In germline, CDR1 is LGHDT, CDR2 YNNKEL (reference sequence). Deletions cut 6 bases from V and 1 base from J, with 13 bases between. The CDR3 has 16 residues. CDR3 sequence (DNA): TGTGCCAGCAGACAAAGCGTAGGGTCTGGGGCCAACGTCCTGACTTTC. Translating gives CASRQSVGSGANVLTF.

There are a few counts of this clonotype. The rearrangement links TRBV7-8 to TRBJ2-2; tentative D call: TRBD1 (5 bases). The CDR3 runs to 16 residues. Per germline, CDR1 SGHVS and CDR2 FQNEAQ. The V end lost 0 bases, the J end lost 4 bases, and 12 bases lay between the germline ends. CDR3 loop: CASSLAHGQTTGELFF. As DNA, the CDR3 is TGTGCCAGCAGCTTAGCGCACGGACAAACCACCGGGGAGCTGTTTTTT.

V is TRBV7-3 and J is TRBJ2-5; D may be TRBD1 or TRBD2 (5 bases each). V was trimmed by 5 bases and J by 3 bases, leaving 19 bases between them. The CDR3 contains 16 residues. CDR1 and CDR2 from the germline V gene are SGHTA and FQGTGA. The CDR3 here is CASSPGPSSNKETQYF. The CDR3 nucleotides read TGTGCCAGCAGCCCGGGACCAAGTTCCAATAAAGAGACCCAGTACTTC.

The V and J genes are TRBV6-2 or TRBV6-3 and TRBJ1-1; the match to TRBD1 covers 9 bases. The V segment lost 7 bases and the J segment 4 bases; nucleotides outside the gene matches: 4. The CDR3 has 13 amino acids. CDR1 and CDR2 from the germline V gene are MNHEY and SVGEGT. CDR3 sequence: CASTRTGATEAFF. DNA for the CDR3: TGTGCCAGCACCCGGACAGGGGCCACTGAAGCTTTCTTT.

This clonotype showed up just a few times. The chain links TRBV12-3 or TRBV12-4 to TRBJ2-7, with D perhaps matching TRBD1 (5 bases). This CDR3 is 14 amino acids long. V shed 5 bases and J shed 0 bases, with 11 bases lying between them. The CDR3 bases are TGTGCCAGCAGTATAAGGGGTTACTCCTACGAGCAGTACTTC. This gives the protein CASSIRGYSYEQYF.

V usage is TRBV18 and J usage is TRBJ2-7; D unclear. Germline V lookup: CDR1 KGHSH, CDR2 LQKENI. This CDR3 is 14 amino acids long. V dropped 8 bases and J dropped 2 bases, with 16 bases sitting between them. CDR3 in DNA: TGTGCCAGCACAAACGAACCCATGCCCTACGAGCAGTACTTC. Its protein product is CASTNEPMPYEQYF. The full variable domain, completed using reference TRBV18 and TRBJ2-7, is NAGVMQNPRHLVRRRGQEARLRCSPMKGHSHVYWYRQLPEEGLKFMVYLQKENIIDESGMPKERFSAEFPKEGPSILRIQQVVRGDSAAYFCASTNEPMPYEQYFGPGTRLTVT.

This clonotype was seen a handful of times. In nucleotides, the CDR3 is TGTGCCAGCAGCTTAGCTGGGACTAGCGGGGGGGCCGCTTACGAGCAGTACTTC. This translates into CASSLAGTSGGAAYEQYF. V and J are TRBV7-2 and TRBJ2-7; TRBD2 agrees at 16 bases. In germline, CDR1 is SGHTA, CDR2 FQGNSA. The CDR3 runs to 18 residues. V lost 0 bases and J lost 4; bases outside the gene matches: 6.

This clonotype showed up just a few times. CDR3 sequence: CASSLIAGGNNEQFF. CDR3 in DNA: TGCGCCAGCAGCTTGATAGCGGGGGGGAACAATGAGCAGTTCTTC. V is TRBV5-1 and J is TRBJ2-1, with TRBD2 matching 11 bases. Per germline, CDR1 SGHRS and CDR2 YFSETQ. CDR3 length equals 15 residues. Losses at the gene ends were 1 base for V and 5 bases for J; bases not matched to a gene: 2.

The CDR3 loop is CASRLREGRYGYTF. The DNA for the CDR3 is TGTGCCAGCAGGTTGAGAGAGGGCCGGTATGGCTACACCTTC. This chain joins TRBV11-2 and TRBJ1-2, with D unresolved. Trimming shortened V by 6 bases and J by 5 bases, and 16 bases separated the two germline ends. The CDR3 contains 14 residues. Germline values: CDR1 SGHAT, CDR2 FQNNGV.